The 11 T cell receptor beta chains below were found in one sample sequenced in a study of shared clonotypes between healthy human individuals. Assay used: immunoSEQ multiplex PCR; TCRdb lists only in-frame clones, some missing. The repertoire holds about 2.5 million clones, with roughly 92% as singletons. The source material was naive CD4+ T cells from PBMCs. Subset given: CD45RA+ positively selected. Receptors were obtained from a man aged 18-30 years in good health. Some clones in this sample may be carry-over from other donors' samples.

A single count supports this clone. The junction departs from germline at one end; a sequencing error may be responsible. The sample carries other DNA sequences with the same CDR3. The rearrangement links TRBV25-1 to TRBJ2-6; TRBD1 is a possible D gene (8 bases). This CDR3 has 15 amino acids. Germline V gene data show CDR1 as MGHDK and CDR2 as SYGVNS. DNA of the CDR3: TGTGCCAGCAGCGCGACAGGGGCGGGGGCTAACGTCCTGACTTTC. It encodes CASSATGAGANVLTF.

CDR3 DNA sequence: TGTGCCAGCAGTTTTCGTGGGATTTACCAAGAGACCCAGTACTTC. Its translation is CASSFRGIYQETQYF. The chain is built from TRBV28 and TRBJ2-5; unclear D gene. CDR3 length: 15 residues. In germline, CDR1 is MDHEN, CDR2 SYDVKM. Trimming removed 3 bases at V and 0 bases at J, with 11 bases between.

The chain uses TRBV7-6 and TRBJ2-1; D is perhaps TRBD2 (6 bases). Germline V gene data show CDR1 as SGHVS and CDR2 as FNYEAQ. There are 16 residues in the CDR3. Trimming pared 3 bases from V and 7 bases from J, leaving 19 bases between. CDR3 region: CASSLRSGWGENEQFF. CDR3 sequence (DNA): TGTGCCAGCAGCTTGAGGAGCGGGTGGGGGGAGAATGAGCAGTTCTTC.

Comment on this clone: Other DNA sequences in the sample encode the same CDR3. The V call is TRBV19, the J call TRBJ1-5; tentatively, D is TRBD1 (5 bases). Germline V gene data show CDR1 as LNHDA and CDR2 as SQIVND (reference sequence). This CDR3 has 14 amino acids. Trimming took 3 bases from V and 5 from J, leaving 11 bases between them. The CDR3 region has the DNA TGTGCCAGTAGTATTAGGGGAGGGGATCAGCCCCAGCATTTT. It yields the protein CASSIRGGDQPQHF.

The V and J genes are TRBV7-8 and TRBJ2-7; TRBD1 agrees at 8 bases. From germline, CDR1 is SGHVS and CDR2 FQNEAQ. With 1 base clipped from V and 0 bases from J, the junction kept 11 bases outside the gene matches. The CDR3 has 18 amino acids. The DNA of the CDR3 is TGTGCCAGCAGCTTAGAGGCCCGGGACAGGAAGAGCTCCTACGAGCAGTACTTC. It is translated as CASSLEARDRKSSYEQYF.

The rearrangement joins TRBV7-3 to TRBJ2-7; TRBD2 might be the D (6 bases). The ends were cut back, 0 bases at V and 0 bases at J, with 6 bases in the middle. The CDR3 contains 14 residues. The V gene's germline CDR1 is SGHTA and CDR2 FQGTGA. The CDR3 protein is CASSLTGLSYEQYF. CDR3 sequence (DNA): TGTGCCAGCAGCTTAACGGGACTCTCCTACGAGCAGTACTTC.

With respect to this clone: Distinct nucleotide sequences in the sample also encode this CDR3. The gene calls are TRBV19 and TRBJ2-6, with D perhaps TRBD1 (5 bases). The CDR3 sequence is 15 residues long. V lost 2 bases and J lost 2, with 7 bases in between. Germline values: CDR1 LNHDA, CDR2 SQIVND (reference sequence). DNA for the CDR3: TGTGCCAGTAGTATATGGGGCGCTGGGGCCAACGTCCTGACTTTC. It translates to CASSIWGAGANVLTF.

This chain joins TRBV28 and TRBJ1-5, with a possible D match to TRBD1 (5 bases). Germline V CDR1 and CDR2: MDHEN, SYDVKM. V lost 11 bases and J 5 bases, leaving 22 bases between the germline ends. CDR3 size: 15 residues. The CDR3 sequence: CAGSAMGGRHQPQHF. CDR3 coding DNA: TGTGCCGGATCCGCGATGGGGGGACGACATCAGCCCCAGCATTTT.

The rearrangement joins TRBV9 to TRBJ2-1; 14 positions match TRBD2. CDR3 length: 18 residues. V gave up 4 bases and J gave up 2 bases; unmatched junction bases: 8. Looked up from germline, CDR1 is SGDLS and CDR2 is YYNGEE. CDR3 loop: CASSPRGGLAGAYNEQFF. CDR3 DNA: TGTGCCAGCAGCCCCCGGGGGGGACTAGCGGGGGCCTACAATGAGCAGTTCTTC.

In DNA form, the CDR3 reads TGTGCCAGCTCAATGGGGCACAGGGCCTACGAGCAGTACTTC. Translated: CASSMGHRAYEQYF. The rearrangement joins TRBV18 to TRBJ2-7; possible D gene TRBD1, 6 bases. This CDR3 has 14 residues. Trimming removed 5 bases at V and 2 bases at J, with 13 bases between. In germline, CDR1 is KGHSH, CDR2 LQKENI.

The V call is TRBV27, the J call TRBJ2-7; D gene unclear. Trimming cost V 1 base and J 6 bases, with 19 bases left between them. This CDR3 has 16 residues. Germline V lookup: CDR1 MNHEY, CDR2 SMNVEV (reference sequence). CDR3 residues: CASSLFGRSYPSEQYF. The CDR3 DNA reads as TGTGCCAGCAGTTTATTTGGCAGGTCTTATCCCTCCGAGCAGTACTTC.